This entry lists 8 T cell receptor beta chains sequenced from one sample in a study of brain T cells in children with intractable seizures. Time point: blood from clinic visit 5 months post-surgery; TSC patient then seizure free. The method was immunoSEQ multiplex PCR; TCRdb's version includes in-frame clones alone and lacks a portion of them. The data hold about 340,000 clones, with about 93% observed a single time. The sequencing here drew on peripheral blood, taken 5 to 6 months after surgery. The receptors originated from a boy under two years old with tuberous sclerosis and intractable seizures.

J is TRBJ2-1 and V is TRBV5-1; 9 bases fit TRBD2. This CDR3 contains 17 residues. After removal of 0 bases from V and 7 bases from J, the junction contained 11 bases not matched to a gene. Germline assignment: CDR1 SGHRS and CDR2 YFSETQ. The CDR3 loop reads CASSLGILVAGENEQFF. The CDR3 region has the DNA TGCGCCAGCAGCTTGGGAATTTTGGTAGCGGGAGAGAATGAGCAGTTCTTC.

The chain recombines TRBV7-9 with TRBJ1-2, with D tentatively TRBD1 (6 bases). Germline V CDR1 and CDR2: SEHNR, FQNEAQ (reference sequence). CDR3 length: 15 residues. V lost 2 bases, J lost 8 bases, and 18 bases lay in between. The CDR3 DNA is TGTGCCAGCAGCTTACCCTCCACAGGGCGCGGAGGCTACACCTTC. Amino acid sequence: CASSLPSTGRGGYTF.

The rearrangement joins TRBV29-1 to TRBJ1-1, with D unclear. The CDR3 totals 13 residues. The germline gives CDR1 SQVTM, CDR2 ANQGSEA. The germline V and J ends were trimmed by 7 bases and 3 bases, with 15 bases remaining between them. In DNA, the CDR3 is TGCAGCGCGAGCGACCCAGGTTACACTGAAGCTTTCTTT. It codes for CSASDPGYTEAFF. Full variable domain (outside the CDR3, taken from reference TRBV29-1 and TRBJ1-1): SAVISQKPSRDICQRGTSLTIQCQVDSQVTMMFWYRQQPGQSLTLIATANQGSEATYESGFVIDKFPISRPNLTFSTLTVSNMSPEDSSIYLCSASDPGYTEAFFGQGTRLTVV.

The gene calls are TRBV5-6 and TRBJ2-2; either TRBD1 or TRBD2 may supply D (5 bases each). CDR3 length equals 17 residues. V was trimmed by 1 base and J by 5 bases, leaving 18 bases between them. Per germline, CDR1 SGHDT and CDR2 YYEEEE. CDR3 in DNA: TGTGCCAGCAGCTTGATAGTGGGACGGACCATAACCGGGGAGCTGTTTTTT. It is translated as CASSLIVGRTITGELFF.

This chain links TRBV11-2 with TRBJ2-7; possible D gene TRBD1, 6 bases. Trimming removed 2 bases from V and 4 bases from J, with 12 bases in between. Germline values: CDR1 SGHAT, CDR2 FQNNGV. The CDR3 has 14 residues. The CDR3 DNA is TGTGCCAGCAGCTTACATCAGGGGACGTACGAGCAGTACTTC. As protein: CASSLHQGTYEQYF.

CDR3 region: CASTPGQGRTEAFF. The CDR3 DNA sequence: TGTGCCAGTACCCCGGGACAGGGAAGAACTGAAGCTTTCTTT. The genes are TRBV19 and TRBJ1-1; the match to TRBD1 covers 9 bases. The CDR3 consists of 14 residues. Germline trimming cut 7 bases from V and 5 bases from J; bases unmatched to any gene: 8. CDR1 LNHDA and CDR2 SQIVND come from the germline V gene (reference sequence).

The rearrangement joins TRBV7-9 to TRBJ1-3; no definite D call. Germline loops: CDR1 SEHNR, CDR2 FQNEAQ (reference sequence). The V and J ends lost 0 bases and 4 bases respectively, with 7 bases between them. The CDR3 is 14 residues long. The CDR3 sequence is CASSLAGYGNTIYF. CDR3 nucleotides: TGTGCCAGCAGCTTAGCAGGGTACGGAAACACCATATATTTT.

The chain couples TRBV29-1 to TRBJ2-1; the match to TRBD2 covers 10 bases. Germline CDR1 and CDR2: SQVTM and ANQGSEA. The V and J ends lost 6 bases and 2 bases, in that order; junction bases with no gene match: 7. This CDR3 contains 15 residues. This CDR3 is CSVSERGGTYNEQFF. The CDR3 coding sequence is TGCAGCGTCTCTGAGCGGGGGGGCACCTACAATGAGCAGTTCTTC.